Detailed here is one T cell receptor (beta chain). This clonotype turned up a few times. Its antigen is currently not known. No much larger clonotype is one base removed from it; base qualities were not supplied. This sample is drawn from a study of T-cell reconstitution after alpha-beta-depleted transplantation in children (dated by TCRdb to 2015 to 2016). Regarding the research as a whole: T-cell immune reconstitution after TCRalphabeta/CD19-depleted allogeneic hematopoietic cell transplantation in children was quantitatively tracked in the study by means of TCR repertoire profiling.

Libraries came from PCR. The run used an Illumina HiSeq 2500. TCR library preparation used molecular barcoding, with unique molecular identifiers applied to normalize quantification of the TCRbeta repertoire. TCRdb ran its own pipeline on the public reads, namely fastp trimming at Q25 and MiXCR clone calling, and kept in-frame beta chains. When rows share a CDR3 protein, they turn into one entry using the most common DNA and genes. The sample table records approximately 510,000 distinct CDR3 sequences; roughly 18% of these occur just once. 2.5% to 3.5% of the sample is in the top ten clones. The CDR3 covers 14 residues, taking in both the cysteine and the phenylalanine. Only CDR3 DNA remains: 42 bases, in frame from the first base. V lost 5 bases and J lost 5 bases, and the count of bases not matched to a germline gene is 6. In the germline V gene (reference sequence), CDR1 corresponds to MNHEY and CDR2 to SMNVEV.

The chain uses TRBV27 and TRBJ1-2; TRBD1 lines up with 9 middle nucleotides. The sample consisted of PBMCs from the stem cell graft donor, taken from the stem cell graft. The sequence derives from a human donor who donated a stem cell graft to a child with acute lymphoblastic leukemia. The CDR3 corresponds to CASSPDRGRYGYTF. At the DNA level, the sequence is TGTGCCAGCAGTCCGGACAGGGGACGGTATGGCTACACCTTC.